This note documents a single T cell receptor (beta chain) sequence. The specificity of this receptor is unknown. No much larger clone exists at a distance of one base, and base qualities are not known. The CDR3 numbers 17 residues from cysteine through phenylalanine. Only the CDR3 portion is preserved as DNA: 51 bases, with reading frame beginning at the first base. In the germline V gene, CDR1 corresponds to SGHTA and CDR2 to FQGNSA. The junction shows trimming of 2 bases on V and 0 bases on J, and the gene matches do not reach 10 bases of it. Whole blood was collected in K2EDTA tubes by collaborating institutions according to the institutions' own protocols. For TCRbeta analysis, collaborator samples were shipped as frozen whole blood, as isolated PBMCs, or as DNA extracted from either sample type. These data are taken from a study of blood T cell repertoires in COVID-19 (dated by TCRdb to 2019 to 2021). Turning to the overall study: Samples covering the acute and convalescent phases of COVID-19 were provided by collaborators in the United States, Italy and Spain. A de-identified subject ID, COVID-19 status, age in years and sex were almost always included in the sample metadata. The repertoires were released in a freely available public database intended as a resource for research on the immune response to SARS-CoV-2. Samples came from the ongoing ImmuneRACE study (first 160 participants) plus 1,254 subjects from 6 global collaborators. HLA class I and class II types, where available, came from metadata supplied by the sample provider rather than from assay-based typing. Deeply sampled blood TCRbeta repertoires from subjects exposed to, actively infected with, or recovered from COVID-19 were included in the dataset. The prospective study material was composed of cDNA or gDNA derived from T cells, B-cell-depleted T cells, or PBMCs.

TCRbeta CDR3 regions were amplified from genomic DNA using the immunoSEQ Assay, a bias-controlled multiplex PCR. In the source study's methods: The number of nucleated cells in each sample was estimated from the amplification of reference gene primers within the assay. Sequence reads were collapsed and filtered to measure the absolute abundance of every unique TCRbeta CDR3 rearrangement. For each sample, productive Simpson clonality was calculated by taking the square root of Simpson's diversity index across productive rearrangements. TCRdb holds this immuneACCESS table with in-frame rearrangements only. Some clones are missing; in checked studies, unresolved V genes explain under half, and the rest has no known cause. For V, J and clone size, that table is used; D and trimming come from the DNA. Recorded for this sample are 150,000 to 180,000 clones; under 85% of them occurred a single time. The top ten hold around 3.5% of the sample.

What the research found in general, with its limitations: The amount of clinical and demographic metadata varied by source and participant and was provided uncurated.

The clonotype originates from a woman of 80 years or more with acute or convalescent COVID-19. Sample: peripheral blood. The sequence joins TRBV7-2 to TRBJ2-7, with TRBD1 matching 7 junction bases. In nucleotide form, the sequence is TGTGCCAGCAGCTTACGGTCTACGACAGGGAGCTCCTACGAGCAGTACTTC. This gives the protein CASSLRSTTGSSYEQYF. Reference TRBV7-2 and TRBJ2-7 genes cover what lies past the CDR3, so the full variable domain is GAGVSQSPSNKVTEKGKDVELRCDPISGHTALYWYRQSLGQGLEFLIYFQGNSAPDKSGLPSDRFSAERTGGSVSTLTIQRTQQEDSAVYLCASSLRSTTGSSYEQYFGPGTRLTVT.